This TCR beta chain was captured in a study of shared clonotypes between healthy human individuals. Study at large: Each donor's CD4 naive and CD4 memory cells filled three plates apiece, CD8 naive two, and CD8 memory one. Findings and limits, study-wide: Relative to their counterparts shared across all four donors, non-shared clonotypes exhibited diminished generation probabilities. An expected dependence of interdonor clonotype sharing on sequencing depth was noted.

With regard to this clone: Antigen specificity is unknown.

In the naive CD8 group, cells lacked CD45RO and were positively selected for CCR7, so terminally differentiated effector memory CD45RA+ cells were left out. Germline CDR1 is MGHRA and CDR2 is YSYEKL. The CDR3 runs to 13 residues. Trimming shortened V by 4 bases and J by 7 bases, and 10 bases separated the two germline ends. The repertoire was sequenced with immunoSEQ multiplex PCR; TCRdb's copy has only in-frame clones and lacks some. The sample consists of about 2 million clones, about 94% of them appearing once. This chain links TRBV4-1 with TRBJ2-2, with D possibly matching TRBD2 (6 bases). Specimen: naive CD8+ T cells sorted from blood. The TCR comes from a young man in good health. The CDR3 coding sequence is TGCGCCAGCAGCCCGCGGGGCAACGGGGAGCTGTTTTTT. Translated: CASSPRGNGELFF.